These T cell receptor beta chains were read from a single sample in a study of blood T cell repertoires in COVID-19. Clones were sequenced by immunoSEQ multiplex PCR, and TCRdb holds only the in-frame ones, with some missing. The sample lists fewer than 90,000 clones, almost 85% occurring once. Sample: peripheral blood. These receptors came from a man aged 45 to 65 with acute or convalescent COVID-19. The CDR3 runs from the conserved cysteine through the conserved F or W. Some rows have no size entry. The others give once, few or many, or a class for an expanded clone.

abundance | j_gene | v_gene | CDR3aa
- | TRBJ2-1 | TRBV28 | CASSRPTGDGFF
- | TRBJ1-1 | TRBV5-6 | CASSSDRGIGEAFF
- | TRBJ2-7 | TRBV4-2 | CASSQVVGGPYYEQYF
- | TRBJ2-7 | TRBV3-1/TRBV3-2 | CASNPGSGSYEQYF
- | TRBJ1-1 | TRBV6-1 | CASSYEIGTEAFF
- | TRBJ2-2 | TRBV20-1 | CSASRGGGATGELFF
- | TRBJ1-1 | TRBV5-8 | CASSLARVNTEAFF
- | TRBJ1-1 | TRBV28 | CARRILGQVNTEAFF
- | TRBJ2-3 | TRBV7-9 | CASISGGGADTQYF
once | TRBJ2-3 | TRBV24-1 | CATSGEGGPSDTQYF
- | TRBJ2-1 | TRBV11-2 | CASSSRLAGYNEQFF
- | TRBJ1-5 | TRBV10-3 | CAISGPHEPQHF
- | TRBJ1-3 | TRBV5-1 | CASSFGTGRRNTIYF
- | TRBJ1-5 | TRBV19 | CASSPRGQAINQPQHF
- | TRBJ2-3 | TRBV15 | CATSRDFSGDTQYF
- | TRBJ2-5 | TRBV30 | CAWSVGTGGYETQYF
- | TRBJ1-2 | TRBV6-5 | CASSYSGGQDGYTF
- | TRBJ2-2 | TRBV19 | CASIAPGQRYTGELFF
- | TRBJ2-5 | TRBV29-1 | CSVDQRLLETQYF
- | TRBJ2-1 | TRBV30 | CAWIQGKGEQFF
- | TRBJ2-1 | TRBV9 | CASSVGTSGVYEQFF
few | TRBJ2-3 | TRBV28 | CASSWASGFTDTQYF
- | TRBJ2-7 | TRBV6-1 | CASSELGTGGRYEQYF
- | TRBJ2-7 | TRBV5-1 | CASSLWPGGVYEQYF
- | TRBJ2-5 | TRBV27 | CASSRQTGANLAQYF
- | TRBJ1-3 | TRBV5-6 | CASTTMAGSGNTIYF
- | TRBJ2-1 | TRBV7-9 | CASTSMGLAGANEQFF
- | TRBJ1-2 | TRBV27 | CASSSERQASNYGYTF
- | TRBJ2-2 | TRBV4-3 | CASSQAQGWDGELFF
- | TRBJ1-2 | TRBV28 | CASSLVGGDGYGYTF
- | TRBJ2-1 | TRBV5-1 | CASNLHSGEQFF
- | TRBJ1-1 | TRBV28 | CASSLGDRGRGTEAFF
few | TRBJ1-3 | TRBV10-3 | CASRQAGNTIYF
- | TRBJ1-5 | TRBV5-1 | CASSPEGDSNQPQHF
- | TRBJ2-1 | TRBV19 | CASSPEWASGIYNEQFF
- | TRBJ2-1 | TRBV19 | CASSRKGGSSYNEQFF
- | TRBJ2-3 | TRBV29-1 | CSVASGRGDTQYF
- | TRBJ1-6 | TRBV7-2 | CASSFGDRGDLLLHF
- | TRBJ2-7 | TRBV9 | CASSVGTGVDYEQYF
- | TRBJ2-7 | TRBV4-3 | CASSQDRGRSAEQYF
- | TRBJ1-4 | TRBV19 | CASSIGQGHRNEKLFF
- | TRBJ1-6 | TRBV5-6 | CASSLEDRANSPLHF
- | TRBJ2-7 | TRBV29-1 | CSVEEAGREEGEQYF
- | TRBJ2-5 | TRBV5-1 | CASSIDREETQYF
- | TRBJ1-4 | TRBV19 | CASSRGQAGFNEKLFF
- | TRBJ2-5 | TRBV6-2/TRBV6-3 | CASSYGRVRSTSGHEETQYF
- | TRBJ2-3 | TRBV5-4 | CASSLTSSPDTQYF
- | TRBJ1-4 | TRBV18 | CASSAGTEEKLFF
few | TRBJ2-7 | TRBV7-2 | CASSNSGLQLSSYEQYF
once | TRBJ1-2 | TRBV19 | CASSISQGAYGYTF
- | TRBJ1-2 | TRBV19 | CASSPGGSPSYGYTF
- | TRBJ1-3 | TRBV6-1 | CASSEFGTGASGNTIYF
few | TRBJ1-3 | TRBV30 | CAWSVSGGFSGNTIYF
- | TRBJ2-2 | TRBV9 | CASSATSKGTGELFF
- | TRBJ1-2 | TRBV6-2/TRBV6-3 | CASSYDALGQTEYGYTF
- | TRBJ2-5 | TRBV5-1 | CASSLVAGGRRGETQYF
- | TRBJ2-7 | TRBV6-5 | CASSYGLAGGPYEQYF